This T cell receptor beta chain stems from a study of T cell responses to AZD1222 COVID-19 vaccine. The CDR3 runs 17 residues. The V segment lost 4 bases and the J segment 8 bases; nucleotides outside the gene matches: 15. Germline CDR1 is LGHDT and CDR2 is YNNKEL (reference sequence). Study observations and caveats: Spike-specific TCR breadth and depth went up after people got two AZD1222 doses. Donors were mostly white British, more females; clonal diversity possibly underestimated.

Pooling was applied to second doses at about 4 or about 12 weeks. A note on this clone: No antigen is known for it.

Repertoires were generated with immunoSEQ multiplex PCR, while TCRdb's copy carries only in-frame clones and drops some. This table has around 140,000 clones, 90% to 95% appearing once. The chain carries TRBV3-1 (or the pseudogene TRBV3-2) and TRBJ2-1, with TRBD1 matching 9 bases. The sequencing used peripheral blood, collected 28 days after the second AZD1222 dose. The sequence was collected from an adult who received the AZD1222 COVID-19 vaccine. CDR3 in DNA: TGTGCCAGCAGCCTGTATCGGTTGGGACAGGGTCATGATGAGCAGTTCTTC. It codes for CASSLYRLGQGHDEQFF.